This is a list of T cell receptor beta chains from one sample in a study of T-cell memory formation after mild COVID-19. TCRdb recomputed calls from the 5' RACE reads with MiXCR, one row per CDR3 protein. The table has about 350,000 distinct CDR3 sequences, more than 20% seen once; the top ten hold over 20%. The sample taken for sequencing was PBMCs or a T cell subset sorted from them (not recorded which). The receptors derive from a man aged 18 to 29 who had mild COVID-19 (a few samples of this study predate the infection). Cell type and time point are not known. CDR3s include the opening cysteine and the closing phenylalanine or tryptophan. Each record gives: J gene, D gene, clone size, V gene, CDR3 DNA, CDR3 protein. A D gene is named only where the DNA matches it firmly. Clone size is shown for a subset of rows, as once, few, many or a class of expanded clone.

J: TRBJ2-5; D: NA; size: few; V: TRBV5-1; DNA: TGCGCCAGCAGCTTGGGCGCTGGACCAGCCTACCAAGAGACCCAGTACTTC; CDR3: CASSLGAGPAYQETQYF
J: TRBJ1-1; D: NA; size: NA; V: TRBV29-1; DNA: TGCAGCGTAAACAGGGATATTCGGACTGAAGCTTTCTTT; CDR3: CSVNRDIRTEAFF
J: TRBJ2-1; D: TRBD1; size: few; V: TRBV5-1; DNA: TGCGCCAGCAGCCCACCACCAGGGGGCGATGAGCAGTTCTTC; CDR3: CASSPPPGGDEQFF
J: TRBJ2-3; D: TRBD2; size: few; V: TRBV6-2/TRBV6-3; DNA: TGTGCCAGCAGTTACTCCGACAGCGGGGCCCTAGATACGCAGTATTTT; CDR3: CASSYSDSGALDTQYF
J: TRBJ2-1; D: TRBD1; size: NA; V: TRBV7-2; DNA: TGTGCCAGCAAAGGACAGGGGGCGCTTAATGAGCAGTTCTTC; CDR3: CASKGQGALNEQFF
J: TRBJ1-2; D: NA; size: few; V: TRBV4-1; DNA: TGCGCCAGCAGCCCCGGACTGGGAAACTATGGCTACACCTTC; CDR3: CASSPGLGNYGYTF
J: TRBJ2-5; D: TRBD2; size: NA; V: TRBV29-1; DNA: TGCAGCGTCCAGCGGGGGGCCGAGGAGACCCAGTACTTC; CDR3: CSVQRGAEETQYF
J: TRBJ2-3; D: TRBD2; size: few; V: TRBV12-3/TRBV12-4; DNA: TGTGCCAGCAGTTCCCCGGGACTAGGCCCGACAGATACGCAGTATTTT; CDR3: CASSSPGLGPTDTQYF
J: TRBJ2-3; D: TRBD1; size: NA; V: TRBV3-1; DNA: TGTGCCAGCAGCCGGTTACGGACAGGGGACACAGATACGCAGTATTTT; CDR3: CASSRLRTGDTDTQYF
J: TRBJ1-1; D: NA; size: many; V: TRBV11-2; DNA: TGTGCCAGCAGCTTAATGGCCGAGGGTCTGAAGGAAGCTTTCTTT; CDR3: CASSLMAEGLKEAFF